The rows below give T cell receptor beta chains drawn from one sample of a study of T cells in Graves' hyperthyroidism and ophthalmopathy. Via MiXCR, TCRdb re-called the multiplex PCR reads, giving one row per CDR3 protein. This sample has around 620,000 distinct CDR3 sequences; under 60% occur once, and the top ten carry around 19%. Source material: peripheral blood or thyroid tissue (not recorded which). These receptors were collected from an adult woman with Graves' disease, either hyperthyroidism or ophthalmopathy (not recorded which). CDR3s include the opening cysteine and the closing phenylalanine or tryptophan. Fields, in order: clone size, V gene, J gene, D gene, CDR3 protein, CDR3 DNA. The D gene is left open where the match is weak. Only some rows state a clone size, as once, few, many or a class for expanded clones.

.	TRBV20-1	TRBJ1-1	TRBD1	CSARTGRTEAFF	TGCAGTGCTAGGACAGGGCGAACTGAAGCTTTCTTT
many	TRBV7-6	TRBJ2-5	TRBD2	CASSPRTSGTSETQYF	TGTGCCAGCAGCCCAAGGACTAGCGGGACGTCAGAGACCCAGTACTTC
.	TRBV20-1	TRBJ1-6	TRBD1	CSATGTEGSPLHF	TGCAGTGCTACCGGGACAGAGGGTTCACCCCTCCACTTT
.	TRBV2	TRBJ2-7	.	CASSSRGGDYEKYF	TGTGCCAGCAGTTCCAGGGGGGGAGACTACGAGAAGTACTTC
many	TRBV7-2	TRBJ1-3	.	CASSPDNRDPRW	TGTGCCAGCAGCCCAGACAATCGGGACCCTCGGTGG
.	TRBV7-3	TRBJ2-5	.	CASTLDQTKETQYF	TGTGCCAGCACCCTGGACCAAACGAAAGAGACCCAGTACTTC
many	TRBV5-1	TRBJ1-6	.	CASSPGQQLNSPLHF	TGCGCCAGCAGCCCCGGACAGCAACTAAATTCACCCCTCCACTTT
.	TRBV30	TRBJ2-5	.	CAWAVPEREETQYF	TGTGCCTGGGCCGTCCCCGAGCGGGAAGAGACCCAGTACTTC
many	TRBV2	TRBJ2-2	.	CASRAALNTGELFF	TGTGCCAGCAGGGCAGCGCTGAACACCGGGGAGCTGTTTTTT
.	TRBV10-3	TRBJ2-7	TRBD2	CAISTSGSRDGSYEQYF	TGTGCCATCAGCACTAGCGGATCCCGGGACGGGTCCTACGAGCAGTACTTC
many	TRBV29-1	TRBJ2-2	TRBD2	CSVKSGSSTFF	TGCAGCGTTAAGAGCGGGAGCTCCACGTTTTTT
many	TRBV7-9	TRBJ1-2	.	CASSLVGSAPLYGYTF	TGTGCCAGCAGCTTAGTTGGGTCCGCACCGCTTTATGGCTACACCTTC
few	TRBV27	TRBJ2-7	TRBD1	CASRDRELEQYF	TGTGCCAGCCGGGACAGGGAGCTCGAGCAGTACTTC
once	TRBV20-1	TRBJ2-2	TRBD2	CSALGRGAGELFF	TGCAGTGCTCTAGGTCGGGGGGCCGGGGAGCTGTTTTTT
few	TRBV3-1	TRBJ1-2	.	CASSLQGFGYTF	TGTGCCAGCAGCCTACAGGGATTTGGCTACACCTTC
.	TRBV2	TRBJ1-2	TRBD1	CASRAGTGGRRYGYTF	TGTGCCAGCAGGGCCGGGACAGGGGGCCGTCGCTATGGCTACACCTTC
.	TRBV20-1	TRBJ1-1	.	CSARLGWDTEAFF	TGCAGTGCTAGATTGGGATGGGACACTGAAGCTTTCTTT
.	TRBV7-9	TRBJ1-5	.	CASSRLADYTGGPQHF	TGTGCCAGCAGCCGACTAGCGGATTACACCGGGGGTCCCCAGCATTTT
many	TRBV10-2	TRBJ1-5	TRBD1	CASSRTGEQPQHF	TGCGCCAGCAGCCGGACAGGGGAGCAGCCCCAGCATTTT
.	TRBV10-3	TRBJ2-3	.	CAIGPQYLFSTDTQYF	TGTGCCATCGGCCCTCAGTATTTGTTCAGCACAGATACGCAGTATTTT
many	TRBV3-1	TRBJ1-1	.	CASSQERSAGGAFF	TGTGCCAGCAGCCAAGAACGGTCGGCGGGTGGGGCTTTCTTT
.	TRBV2	TRBJ2-5	.	CATTGALGQPESQYF	TGTGCCACCACGGGGGCCCTGGGACAACCAGAGAGCCAGTACTTC